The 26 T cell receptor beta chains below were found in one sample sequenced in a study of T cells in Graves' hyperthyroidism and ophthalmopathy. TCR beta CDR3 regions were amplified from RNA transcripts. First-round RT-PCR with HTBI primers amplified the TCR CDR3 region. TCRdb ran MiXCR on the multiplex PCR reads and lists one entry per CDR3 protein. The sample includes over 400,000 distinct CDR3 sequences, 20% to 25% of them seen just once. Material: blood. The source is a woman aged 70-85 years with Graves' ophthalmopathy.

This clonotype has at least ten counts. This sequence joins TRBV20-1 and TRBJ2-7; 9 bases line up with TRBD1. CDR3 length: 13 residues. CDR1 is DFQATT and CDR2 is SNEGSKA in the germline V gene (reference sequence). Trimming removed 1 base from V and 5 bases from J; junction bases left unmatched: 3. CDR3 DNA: TGCAGTGCTAGAGGGACAGGGGACGACGAGCAGTACTTC. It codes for CSARGTGDDEQYF.

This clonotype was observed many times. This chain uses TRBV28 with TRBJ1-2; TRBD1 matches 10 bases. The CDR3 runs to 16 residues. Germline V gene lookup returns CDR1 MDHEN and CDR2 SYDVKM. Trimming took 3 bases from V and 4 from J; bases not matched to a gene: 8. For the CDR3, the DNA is TGTGCCAGCAGTTTGGGAGACAGGGGGCTTGGCTATGGCTACACCTTC. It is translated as CASSLGDRGLGYGYTF.

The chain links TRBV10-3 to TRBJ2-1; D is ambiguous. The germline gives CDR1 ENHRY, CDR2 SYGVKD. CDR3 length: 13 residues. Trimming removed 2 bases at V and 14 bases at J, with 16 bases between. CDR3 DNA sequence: TGTGCCATCAGTGAGAGGGTAGGCACTGAAAAGTTCTTC. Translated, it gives CAISERVGTEKFF.

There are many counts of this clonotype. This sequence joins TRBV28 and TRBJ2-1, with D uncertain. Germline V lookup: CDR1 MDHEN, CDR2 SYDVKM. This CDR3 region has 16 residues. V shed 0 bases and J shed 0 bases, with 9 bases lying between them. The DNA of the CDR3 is TGTGCCAGCAGTTTATGGCTGATCAGCTCCTACAATGAGCAGTTCTTC. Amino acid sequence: CASSLWLISSYNEQFF.

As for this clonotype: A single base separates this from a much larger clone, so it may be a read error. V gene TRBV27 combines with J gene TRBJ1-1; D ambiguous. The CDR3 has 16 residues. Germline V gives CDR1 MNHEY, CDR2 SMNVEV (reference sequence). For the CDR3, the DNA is TGTGCCAGCAGTTTATATTGGGCAGGCGTGAACACTGAAGCTCTCTTT. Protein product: CASSLYWAGVNTEALF.

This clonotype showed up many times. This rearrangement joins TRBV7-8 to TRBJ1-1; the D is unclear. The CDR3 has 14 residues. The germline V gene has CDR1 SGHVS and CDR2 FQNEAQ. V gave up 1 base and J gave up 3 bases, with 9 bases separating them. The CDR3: CASSLGRFDTEAFF. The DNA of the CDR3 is TGTGCCAGCAGCTTAGGTCGATTCGACACTGAAGCTTTCTTT.

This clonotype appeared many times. This CDR3 is CASGIGSEQYF. The CDR3, as DNA: TGTGCCAGCGGCATTGGCAGCGAGCAGTACTTC. The gene calls are TRBV2 and TRBJ2-7, with no clear D. Germline CDR1 is SNHLY and CDR2 is FYNNEI. The CDR3 sequence is 11 residues long. The ends were cut back, 8 bases at V and 6 bases at J, with 11 bases in the middle.

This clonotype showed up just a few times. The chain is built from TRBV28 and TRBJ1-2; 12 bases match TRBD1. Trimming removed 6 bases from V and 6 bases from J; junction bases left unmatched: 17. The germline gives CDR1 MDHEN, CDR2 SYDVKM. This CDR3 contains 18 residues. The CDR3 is CASRRPLRDRGQVHGYTF. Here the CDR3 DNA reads TGTGCCAGCAGACGACCCCTCAGGGACAGGGGGCAGGTTCATGGCTACACCTTC.

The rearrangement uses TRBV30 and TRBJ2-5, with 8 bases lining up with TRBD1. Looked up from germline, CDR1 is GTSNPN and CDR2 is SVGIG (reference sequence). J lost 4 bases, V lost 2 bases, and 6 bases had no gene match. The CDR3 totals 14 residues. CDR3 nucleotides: TGTGCCTGGAGTAAGCAGGGGGCGCGAGAGACCCAGTACTTC. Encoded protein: CAWSKQGARETQYF.

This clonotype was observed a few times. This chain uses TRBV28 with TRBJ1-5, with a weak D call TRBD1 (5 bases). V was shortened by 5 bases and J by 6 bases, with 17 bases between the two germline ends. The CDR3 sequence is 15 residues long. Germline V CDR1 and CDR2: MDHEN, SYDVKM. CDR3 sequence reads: CASSPPGRGGQPQHF. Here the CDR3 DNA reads TGTGCCAGCAGTCCACCCGGCCGGGGCGGTCAGCCCCAGCATTTT.

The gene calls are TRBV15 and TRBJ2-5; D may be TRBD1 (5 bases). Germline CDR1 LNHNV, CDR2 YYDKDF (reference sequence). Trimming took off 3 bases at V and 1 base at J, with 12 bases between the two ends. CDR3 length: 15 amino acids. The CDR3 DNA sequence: TGTGCCACCAGCAGTCTAAAACAGGTCCAAGAGACCCAGTACTTC. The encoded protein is CATSSLKQVQETQYF.

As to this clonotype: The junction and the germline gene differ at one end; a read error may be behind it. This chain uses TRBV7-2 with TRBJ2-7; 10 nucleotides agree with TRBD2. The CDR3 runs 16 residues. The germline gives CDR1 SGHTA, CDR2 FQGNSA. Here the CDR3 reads CASSQAGGTGFYEQYF. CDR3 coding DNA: TGCGCCAGCAGCCAAGCGGGGGGGACAGGTTTCTACGAGCAGTACTTC.

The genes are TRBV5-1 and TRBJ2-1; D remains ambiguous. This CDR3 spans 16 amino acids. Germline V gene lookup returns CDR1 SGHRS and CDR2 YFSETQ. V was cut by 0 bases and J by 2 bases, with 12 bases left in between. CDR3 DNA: TGCGCCAGCAGCTTGGCCGGCGGTTCCACCTACAATGAGCAGTTCTTC. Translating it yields CASSLAGGSTYNEQFF.

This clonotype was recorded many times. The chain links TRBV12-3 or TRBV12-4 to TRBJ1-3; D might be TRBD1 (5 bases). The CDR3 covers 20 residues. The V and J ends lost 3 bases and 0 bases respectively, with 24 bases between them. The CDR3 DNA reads TGTGCCAGCAGTTTCCGGAGGGACTTACAGCGTCTTGACTCTGGAAACACCATATATTTT. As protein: CASSFRRDLQRLDSGNTIYF.

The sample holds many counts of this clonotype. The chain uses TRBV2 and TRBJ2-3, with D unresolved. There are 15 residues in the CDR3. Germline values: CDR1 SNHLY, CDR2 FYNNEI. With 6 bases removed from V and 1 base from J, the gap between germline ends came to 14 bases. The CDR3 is CASRRGPSRTDTQYF. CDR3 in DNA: TGTGCCAGCAGGAGAGGACCATCCCGCACAGATACGCAGTATTTT.

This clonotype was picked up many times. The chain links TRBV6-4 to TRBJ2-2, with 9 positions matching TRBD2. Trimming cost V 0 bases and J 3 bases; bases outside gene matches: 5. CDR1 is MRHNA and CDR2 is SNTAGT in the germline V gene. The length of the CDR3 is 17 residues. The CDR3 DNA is TGTGCCAGCAGTGACTCCCTTTCTAGCGGGGACACCGGGGAGCTGTTTTTT. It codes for CASSDSLSSGDTGELFF.

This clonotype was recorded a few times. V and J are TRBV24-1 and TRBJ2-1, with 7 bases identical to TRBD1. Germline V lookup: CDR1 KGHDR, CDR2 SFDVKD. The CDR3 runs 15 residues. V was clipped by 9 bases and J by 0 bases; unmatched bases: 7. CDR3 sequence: CATQTGVGSYNEQFF. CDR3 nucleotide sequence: TGTGCCACCCAAACAGGGGTGGGCTCCTACAATGAGCAGTTCTTC.

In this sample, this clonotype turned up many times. This CDR3 reads CASRFSGANVLTF. In DNA, the CDR3 is TGTGCCAGCAGGTTCTCTGGGGCCAACGTCCTGACTTTC. The chain links TRBV2 to TRBJ2-6; D is ambiguous. Between the trimmed V and J ends, which lost 6 bases and 0 bases, there was a span of 3 bases. Germline CDR1 is SNHLY and CDR2 is FYNNEI. CDR3 length equals 13 residues. The full variable domain, its missing parts supplied by reference TRBV2 and TRBJ2-6, is EPEVTQTPSHQVTQMGQEVILRCVPISNHLYFYWYRQILGQKVEFLVSFYNNEISEKSEIFDDQFSVERPDGSNFTLKIRSTKLEDSAMYFCASRFSGANVLTFGAGSRLTVL.

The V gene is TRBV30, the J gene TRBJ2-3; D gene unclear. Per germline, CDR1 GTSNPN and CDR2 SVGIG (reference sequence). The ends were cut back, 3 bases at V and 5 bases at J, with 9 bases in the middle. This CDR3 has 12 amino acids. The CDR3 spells CAWSSVGDTQYF. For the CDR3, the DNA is TGTGCCTGGAGCTCAGTCGGAGATACGCAGTATTTT. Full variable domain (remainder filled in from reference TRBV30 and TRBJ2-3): SQTIHQWPATLVQPVGSPLSLECTVEGTSNPNLYWYRQAAGRGLQLLFYSVGIGQISSEVPQNLSASRPQDRQFILSSKKLLLSDSGFYLCAWSSVGDTQYFGPGTRLTVL.

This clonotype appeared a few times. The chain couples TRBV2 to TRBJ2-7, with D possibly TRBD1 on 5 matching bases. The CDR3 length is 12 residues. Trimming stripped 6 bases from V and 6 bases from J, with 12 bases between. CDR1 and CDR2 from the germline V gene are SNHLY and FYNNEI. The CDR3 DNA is TGTGCCAGCAGATCTGACAGCCCCGAGCAGTACTTC. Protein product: CASRSDSPEQYF.

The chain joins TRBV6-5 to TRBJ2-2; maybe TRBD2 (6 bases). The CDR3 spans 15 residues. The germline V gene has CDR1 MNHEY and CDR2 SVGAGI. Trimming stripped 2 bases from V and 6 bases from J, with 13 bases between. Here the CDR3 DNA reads TGTGCCAGCAGTTACGGGACTCGCGGTCCCGGGGAGCTGTTTTTT. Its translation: CASSYGTRGPGELFF.

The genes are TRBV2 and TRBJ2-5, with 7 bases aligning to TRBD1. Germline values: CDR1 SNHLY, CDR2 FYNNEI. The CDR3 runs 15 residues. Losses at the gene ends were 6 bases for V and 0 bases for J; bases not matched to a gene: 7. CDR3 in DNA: TGTGCCAGCAGAGCGGACAGGATGTACCAAGAGACCCAGTACTTC. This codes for CASRADRMYQETQYF.

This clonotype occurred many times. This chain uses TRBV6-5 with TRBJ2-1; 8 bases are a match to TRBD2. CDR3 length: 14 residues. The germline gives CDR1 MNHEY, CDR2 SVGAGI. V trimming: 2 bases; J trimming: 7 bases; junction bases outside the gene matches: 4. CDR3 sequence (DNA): TGTGCCAGCAGTTACGCGGGAGGAGGGAATGAGCAGTTCTTC. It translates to CASSYAGGGNEQFF.

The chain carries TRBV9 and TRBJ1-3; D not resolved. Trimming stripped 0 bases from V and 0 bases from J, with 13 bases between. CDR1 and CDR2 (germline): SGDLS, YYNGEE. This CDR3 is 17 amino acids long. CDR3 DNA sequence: TGTGCCAGCAGCGTAGAGCTCGAAGGTTACTCTGGAAACACCATATATTTT. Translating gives CASSVELEGYSGNTIYF.

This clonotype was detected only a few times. CDR3 region: CASSTHALLAGSPDTQYF. The CDR3 bases are TGTGCCAGCAGTACCCACGCTTTACTAGCCGGGAGCCCAGATACGCAGTATTTT. The chain couples TRBV2 to TRBJ2-3, with D perhaps TRBD2 (6 bases). The V and J ends lost 5 bases and 4 bases respectively, with 25 bases between them. Germline V gene lookup returns CDR1 SNHLY and CDR2 FYNNEI. The CDR3 totals 18 residues.

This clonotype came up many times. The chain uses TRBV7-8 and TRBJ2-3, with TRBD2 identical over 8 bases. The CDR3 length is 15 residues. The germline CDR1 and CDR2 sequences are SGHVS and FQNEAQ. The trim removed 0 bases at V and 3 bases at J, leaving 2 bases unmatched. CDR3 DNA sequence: TGTGCCAGCAGCTTAGCGGCTAGCGGGACAGATACGCAGTATTTT. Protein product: CASSLAASGTDTQYF.